Included here is one T cell receptor (beta chain) sequence, with context. This sample was included in a study of blood T cell repertoires in COVID-19. Study overall: Italy, Spain and the United States were the sources of the convalescent and acute COVID-19 samples. PBMCs, B-cell-depleted T cells, or T cells provided the cDNA or gDNA that made up the material.

Method: immunoSEQ multiplex PCR; TCRdb's copy keeps in-frame clones and lacks some. Of tens of thousands of clones listed, about 88% are singletons. This receptor was identified in a human donor in a cohort sampled during active COVID-19. Specimen: peripheral blood.

The CDR3 protein is CASSPTGGWTGELFF. Written as DNA, the CDR3 is TGTGCCAGCAGCCCGACAGGGGGGTGGACCGGGGAGCTGTTTTTT. The genes are TRBV3-1 (or the pseudogene TRBV3-2) and TRBJ2-2, with TRBD1 identical over 9 bases. The CDR3 contains 15 residues. V trimming: 4 bases; J trimming: 5 bases; junction bases outside the gene matches: 5. Germline CDR1 is LGHDT and CDR2 is YNNKEL (reference sequence).